This is a list of T cell receptor beta chains from one sample in a study of Graves' ophthalmopathy and Graves' hyperthyroidism. From the multiplex PCR reads, TCRdb called clonotypes with MiXCR, one entry per CDR3 protein. The sample consists of just over 600,000 distinct CDR3 sequences, about 20% of them appearing once. The specimen sequenced was peripheral blood. These receptors were taken from a woman aged 18-29 years with stable Graves' hyperthyroidism. Some clones in this sample may be carry-over from other donors' samples. Both conserved end residues are part of each CDR3. The order of the fields is clone size, V gene, D gene, J gene, CDR3 protein, CDR3 DNA. The D gene is left open where the match is weak. Size is stated for part of the rows, as once, few or many counts, or as a class when the clone is expanded.

>few|TRBV6-5|-|TRBJ1-2
CANGYREGYGYTF
TGTGCCAACGGTTATCGGGAAGGCTATGGCTACACCTTC
>many|TRBV12-3/TRBV12-4|-|TRBJ1-5
CASSREHLSNQPQHF
TGTGCCAGCAGCAGAGAGCACCTTAGCAATCAGCCCCAGCATTTT
>-|TRBV4-1|-|TRBJ2-7
CASSHVGKYEQYF
TGCGCCAGCAGCCACGTAGGGAAATACGAGCAGTACTTC
>-|TRBV6-2/TRBV6-3|-|TRBJ1-6
CASSLDWSSYNSPLHF
TGTGCCAGCAGTCTCGACTGGAGCTCCTATAATTCACCCCTCCACTTT
>many|TRBV25-1|TRBD1|TRBJ2-4
CASSARTGVGNIQYF
TGTGCCAGCAGTGCCAGGACAGGGGTAGGGAACATTCAGTACTTC
>many|TRBV6-5|-|TRBJ1-1
CASSYEGTEAFF
TGTGCCAGCAGTTACGAAGGAACTGAAGCTTTCTTT
>few|TRBV4-2|TRBD2|TRBJ2-2
CASSQMGLGLPGELFF
TGTGCCAGCAGCCAAATGGGACTAGGGCTACCCGGGGAGCTGTTTTTT
>-|TRBV12-3/TRBV12-4|TRBD1|TRBJ2-2
CASSFIWDRLTGELFF
TGTGCCAGCAGTTTCATATGGGACAGACTCACCGGGGAGCTGTTTTTT
>few|TRBV6-1|TRBD1|TRBJ1-1
CASSVFTGTGGTEAFF
TGTGCCAGCAGTGTTTTCACCGGGACAGGGGGCACTGAAGCTTTCTTT
>many|TRBV7-2|-|TRBJ1-1
CASSISSHTEAFF
TGTGCCAGCAGCATCTCCTCGCACACTGAAGCTTTCTTT
>many|TRBV4-2|-|TRBJ1-6
CASSQENGNSPLHF
TGTGCCAGCAGCCAAGAAAATGGGAATTCACCCCTCCACTTT
>few|TRBV20-1|TRBD2|TRBJ2-7
CSASELGTSGSYEQYF
TGCAGTGCTTCTGAGCTTGGGACTAGCGGGAGTTACGAGCAGTACTTC
>-|TRBV7-8|TRBD2|TRBJ2-7
CASSVRVGREQYF
TGTGCCAGCAGCGTTAGGGTCGGGAGGGAGCAGTACTTC
>many|TRBV29-1|-|TRBJ1-1
CSSRVNTEAFF
TGCAGCTCTAGGGTGAACACTGAAGCTTTCTTT
>many|TRBV30|TRBD1|TRBJ1-1
CAWTRRDTGQGEAFF
TGTGCCTGGACCCGAAGGGACACTGGACAGGGCGAAGCTTTCTTT
>few|TRBV20-1|TRBD1|TRBJ2-7
CSARTGTPGYEQYF
TGCAGTGCTAGGACAGGGACCCCGGGCTACGAGCAGTACTTC
>many|TRBV12-3/TRBV12-4|-|TRBJ1-1
CASSPIQGLRTEAFF
TGTGCCAGCAGTCCTATTCAGGGGCTGAGAACTGAAGCTTTCTTT
>few|TRBV6-1|-|TRBJ1-5
CASSEVGLNQPQHF
TGTGCCAGCAGTGAGGTGGGACTCAATCAGCCCCAGCATTTT
>many|TRBV28|-|TRBJ1-2
CASSAVGIAYGYTF
TGTGCCAGCAGTGCCGTCGGGATAGCCTATGGCTACACCTTC
>-|TRBV5-1|-|TRBJ1-2
CASTWAEGPAAGSYGYTF
TGCGCCAGCACCTGGGCCGAGGGACCAGCGGCGGGGAGCTATGGCTACACCTTC
>-|TRBV12-3/TRBV12-4|TRBD2|TRBJ2-7
CASSLGLAGDLQYF
TGTGCCAGCAGTTTAGGGCTAGCGGGGGACCTGCAGTACTTC
>many|TRBV25-1|TRBD1|TRBJ2-7
CASTSGGWYEQYF
TGTGCCAGCACTTCAGGGGGCTGGTACGAGCAGTACTTC
>many|TRBV12-3/TRBV12-4|-|TRBJ2-7
CASSLGPDFEQYF
TGTGCCAGCAGTCTAGGACCGGATTTCGAGCAGTACTTC
>many|TRBV11-2|-|TRBJ1-5
CASSEDLTWGNQPQHF
TGTGCCAGCAGCGAGGATCTAACGTGGGGCAATCAGCCCCAGCATTTT
>many|TRBV28|-|TRBJ2-6
CASSPRQGLSSGANVLTF
TGTGCCAGCAGCCCGCGACAGGGACTCAGTTCTGGGGCCAACGTCCTGACTTTC
>-|TRBV12-3/TRBV12-4|TRBD2|TRBJ2-7
CASSLAGTSGSWASSYEQYF
TGTGCCAGCAGTTTAGCCGGGACTAGCGGGAGTTGGGCTAGCTCCTACGAGCAGTACTTC
>-|TRBV20-1|-|TRBJ1-1
CSARDRSGTGNTEAFF
TGCAGTGCTAGAGATCGGTCCGGGACGGGGAACACTGAAGCTTTCTTT
>few|TRBV4-1|TRBD1|TRBJ1-5
CASSQVKGGDQPQHF
TGCGCCAGCAGCCAAGTGAAAGGGGGCGATCAGCCCCAGCATTTT
>few|TRBV12-3/TRBV12-4|TRBD1|TRBJ2-5
CASSSQDRGLQETQYF
TGTGCCAGCAGTTCCCAGGACAGGGGACTTCAAGAGACCCAGTACTTC
>many|TRBV29-1|TRBD1|TRBJ1-2
CSVDLSGGHGYTF
TGCAGCGTTGATCTTTCAGGGGGCCATGGCTACACCTTC
>few|TRBV12-3/TRBV12-4|-|TRBJ1-6
CASTSGGSPLHF
TGTGCCAGCACCTCCGGGGGTTCACCCCTCCACTTT
>-|TRBV28|TRBD2|TRBJ2-7
CASSIGTSGSYEQYF
TGTGCCAGCAGTATCGGGACTAGCGGGAGTTACGAGCAGTACTTC
>many|TRBV6-1|-|TRBJ1-1
CASSEWAGASEAFF
TGTGCCAGCAGTGAGTGGGCGGGGGCGAGTGAAGCTTTCTTT
>-|TRBV2|TRBD1|TRBJ1-2
CASSEDRPWDSEGYTF
TGTGCCAGCAGTGAAGATCGCCCGTGGGACAGCGAAGGCTACACCTTC
>-|TRBV11-1|TRBD1|TRBJ2-7
CASSLGLGQGESYEQYF
TGTGCCAGCAGCTTAGGCCTTGGACAGGGCGAATCCTACGAGCAGTACTTC
>-|TRBV12-3/TRBV12-4|-|TRBJ1-2
CASSLGVRWAYGYTF
TGTGCCAGCAGTTTAGGCGTCAGGTGGGCCTATGGCTACACCTTC
>many|TRBV12-3/TRBV12-4|-|TRBJ2-7
CAGSPPGFPSYEQYF
TGTGCCGGCAGCCCTCCGGGATTTCCCTCCTACGAGCAGTACTTC
>many|TRBV9|-|TRBJ1-5
CASSVAGGVQPQHF
TGTGCCAGCAGCGTAGCAGGAGGGGTTCAGCCCCAGCATTTT
>many|TRBV6-5|-|TRBJ1-6
CASSLDGDSYNSPLHF
TGTGCCAGCAGTCTGGACGGAGACTCCTATAATTCACCCCTCCACTTT
>-|TRBV5-1|TRBD1|TRBJ2-2
CASSLADYRGPNTGELFF
TGCGCCAGCAGCTTGGCGGACTACAGGGGGCCGAACACCGGGGAGCTGTTTTTT
>many|TRBV11-2|TRBD2|TRBJ2-7
CASSLDSRTRQLEQYF
TGTGCCAGCAGCTTAGATAGTCGGACTAGGCAGCTGGAGCAGTACTTC
>-|TRBV6-2/TRBV6-3|-|TRBJ1-1
CASSYGGVRGNTEAFF
TGTGCCAGCAGTTATGGGGGGGTCCGAGGGAACACTGAAGCTTTCTTT
>-|TRBV18|-|TRBJ1-2
CASSPQDLGYGYTF
TGTGCCAGCTCACCACAGGACTTGGGCTATGGCTACACCTTC
>few|TRBV19|TRBD1|TRBJ1-1
CASIRDRNTEAFF
TGTGCCAGTATCCGGGACAGGAACACTGAAGCTTTCTTT
>many|TRBV24-1|TRBD1|TRBJ1-5
CATSDSPDRVRDNQPQHF
TGTGCCACCAGTGACAGCCCGGACAGGGTTCGGGACAATCAGCCCCAGCATTTT
>many|TRBV6-1|-|TRBJ2-7
CASSARGFDEQYF
TGTGCCAGCAGTGCCAGGGGCTTTGACGAGCAGTACTTC